Presented here are 12 T cell receptor beta chains from one specimen sequenced in a study of T cells after yellow fever vaccination. TCRdb called the 5' RACE reads again in MiXCR, with one record for every CDR3 protein. The data contain around 340,000 distinct CDR3 sequences, 8.7% of them seen just once; the ten biggest clones take up around 17%. Material: PBMCs, obtained on the day of the first yellow fever vaccination. The receptors come from a man aged 18-30 years who received the YFV17D yellow fever vaccine.

This clonotype was observed many times. The chain recombines TRBV4-3 with TRBJ2-1; 10 bases are a match to TRBD2. The CDR3 is 15 residues long. Trimming at V came to 4 bases and at J to 4 bases, leaving 4 bases not matched to a gene. The V gene's germline CDR1 is LGHNA and CDR2 YSLEER. This CDR3 is CASSPGTSAYNEQFF. CDR3 nucleotide sequence: TGCGCCAGCAGCCCTGGGACTAGCGCGTACAATGAGCAGTTCTTC.

This clonotype was observed a handful of times. This rearrangement joins TRBV11-2 to TRBJ1-3; 10 bases fit TRBD1. The CDR3 covers 16 residues. Looked up from germline, CDR1 is SGHAT and CDR2 is FQNNGV. V was pared by 1 base and J by 2 bases, with 2 bases of the junction left unmatched. As DNA, the CDR3 is TGTGCCAGCAGCTTAGGGGGACAGGGGACTGGAAACACCATATATTTT. This translates into CASSLGGQGTGNTIYF.

This clonotype has at least ten counts. The chain joins TRBV5-1 to TRBJ2-2; no clear D. Germline CDR1 is SGHRS and CDR2 is YFSETQ. V gave up 1 base and J gave up 0 bases, with 4 bases separating them. The CDR3 totals 14 residues. The CDR3 here is CASSLLANTGELFF. The CDR3 DNA is TGCGCCAGCAGCTTGTTGGCGAACACCGGGGAGCTGTTTTTT. Full variable domain (rest looked up from reference TRBV5-1 and TRBJ2-2): KAGVTQTPRYLIKTRGQQVTLSCSPISGHRSVSWYQQTPGQGLQFLFEYFSETQRNKGNFPGRFSGRQFSNSRSEMNVSTLELGDSALYLCASSLLANTGELFFGEGSRLTVL.

V is TRBV5-1 and J is TRBJ2-2, with a possible D match to TRBD2 (6 bases). V shed 0 bases and J shed 5 bases, with 14 bases lying between them. The CDR3 contains 16 residues. CDR1 and CDR2 from the germline V gene are SGHRS and YFSETQ. In DNA form, the CDR3 reads TGCGCCAGCAGCTTGGCCGGGGGAAGTTCGACCGGGGAGCTGTTTTTT. Residues: CASSLAGGSSTGELFF.

This clonotype was seen at least ten times. The rearrangement links TRBV29-1 to TRBJ2-5; 8 nucleotides line up with TRBD2. The CDR3 length is 13 residues. After removal of 7 bases from V and 3 bases from J, the junction contained 7 bases not matched to a gene. The germline gives CDR1 SQVTM, CDR2 ANQGSEA. In DNA, the CDR3 is TGCAGCGAGCGGCAGCGGGGGAAAGAGACCCAGTACTTC. It codes for CSERQRGKETQYF.

The chain has TRBV29-1 and TRBJ2-7, with D possibly matching TRBD2 (6 bases). Germline V gives CDR1 SQVTM, CDR2 ANQGSEA. This CDR3 spans 14 amino acids. The ends were cut back, 3 bases at V and 1 base at J, with 13 bases in the middle. The CDR3 DNA follows: TGCAGCGTTGATATGGGACGGGAGTCCTACGAGCAGTACTTC. Amino acid sequence: CSVDMGRESYEQYF.

This clonotype has more than one count but fewer than ten. V gene TRBV24-1 combines with J gene TRBJ2-2, with D unclear. The V and J ends lost 7 bases and 0 bases respectively, with 5 bases between them. This CDR3 has 13 residues. In germline, CDR1 is KGHDR, CDR2 SFDVKD. CDR3 amino acids: CATRAPNTGELFF. CDR3 nucleotides: TGTGCCACCAGAGCTCCGAACACCGGGGAGCTGTTTTTT.

This clonotype was observed a few times. The chain uses TRBV9 and TRBJ2-5; D may be TRBD2 (6 bases). The V end lost 2 bases, the J end lost 5 bases, and 10 bases lay between the germline ends. Germline V gene sequence: CDR1 SGDLS, CDR2 YYNGEE. The CDR3 loop spans 13 amino acids. The CDR3 loop reads CASSVGGSETQYF. In DNA form, the CDR3 reads TGTGCCAGCAGCGTGGGGGGTTCGGAGACCCAGTACTTC.

This clonotype was found many times. The chain carries TRBV7-2 and TRBJ1-5; 8 nucleotides align to TRBD1. Per germline, CDR1 SGHTA and CDR2 FQGNSA. Trimming at V came to 1 base and at J to 7 bases, leaving 12 bases not matched to a gene. The CDR3 consists of 17 residues. The CDR3 DNA reads as TGTGCCAGCAGCTTAGTTGGAGGCGGACAGGGAGGGCAGCCCCAGCATTTT. Residues: CASSLVGGGQGGQPQHF. Combining the CDR3 with reference TRBV7-2 and TRBJ1-5 gives the whole variable domain GAGVSQSPSNKVTEKGKDVELRCDPISGHTALYWYRQSLGQGLEFLIYFQGNSAPDKSGLPSDRFSAERTGGSVSTLTIQRTQQEDSAVYLCASSLVGGGQGGQPQHFGDGTRLSIL.

There are a few counts of this clonotype. The chain has TRBV18 and TRBJ2-7; D may be TRBD2 (6 bases). CDR1 and CDR2 (germline): KGHSH, LQKENI. The CDR3 sequence is 14 residues long. V was cut by 4 bases and J by 4 bases, with 14 bases left in between. The CDR3, as DNA: TGTGCCAGCTCACTTGGGGACTCCGTTTACGAGCAGTACGTC. It specifies CASSLGDSVYEQYV.

This clonotype has just a few counts. The chain links TRBV2 to TRBJ2-3, with 9 bases fitting TRBD2. Trimming removed 6 bases from V and 4 bases from J; junction bases left unmatched: 8. Germline V gene sequence: CDR1 SNHLY, CDR2 FYNNEI. CDR3 size: 15 residues. The CDR3 coding sequence is TGTGCCAGCAGGATGCACGTAGCGGGGGCAGATACGCAGTATTTT. Amino acid sequence: CASRMHVAGADTQYF.

This clonotype was seen a single time. The junction differs from germline at one of its ends, possibly a read error. CDR3 DNA: TGTGCCAGCAGCCCCGATATCGAAGAGACCCTGTACTTC. It yields the protein CASSPDIEETLYF. The genes are TRBV3-1 and TRBJ2-5; D call uncertain. CDR3 length equals 13 residues. Germline V gene data show CDR1 as LGHDT and CDR2 as YNNKEL (reference sequence).